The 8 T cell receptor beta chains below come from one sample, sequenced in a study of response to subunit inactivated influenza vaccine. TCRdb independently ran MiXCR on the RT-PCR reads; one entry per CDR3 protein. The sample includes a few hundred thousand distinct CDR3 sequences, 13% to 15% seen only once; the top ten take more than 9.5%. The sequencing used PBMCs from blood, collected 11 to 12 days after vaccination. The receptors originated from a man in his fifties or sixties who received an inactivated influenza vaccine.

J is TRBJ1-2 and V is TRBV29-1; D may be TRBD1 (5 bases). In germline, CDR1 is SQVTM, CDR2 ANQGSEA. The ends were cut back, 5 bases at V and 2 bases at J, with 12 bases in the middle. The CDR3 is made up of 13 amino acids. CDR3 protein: CSVTDRGNYGYTF. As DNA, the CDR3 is TGCAGCGTTACGGACCGGGGGAACTATGGCTACACCTTC.

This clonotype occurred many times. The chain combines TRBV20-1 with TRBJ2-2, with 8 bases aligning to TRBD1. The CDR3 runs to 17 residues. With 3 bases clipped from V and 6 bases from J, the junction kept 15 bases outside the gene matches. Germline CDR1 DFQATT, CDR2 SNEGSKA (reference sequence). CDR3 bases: TGCAGTGCTAGTCCTTTTAGTTGGACAGGGAGTTCCGGGGAGCTGTTTTTT. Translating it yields CSASPFSWTGSSGELFF.

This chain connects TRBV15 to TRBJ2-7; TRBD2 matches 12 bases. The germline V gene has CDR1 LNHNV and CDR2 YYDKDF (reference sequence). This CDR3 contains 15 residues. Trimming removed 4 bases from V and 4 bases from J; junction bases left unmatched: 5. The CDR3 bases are TGTGCCACCAGCATAAGACTAGCGGGAGTTTACGAGCAGTACTTC. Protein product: CATSIRLAGVYEQYF.

The DNA of the CDR3 is TGTGCCAGCAGCAGTGTAGGAGAGACCCAGTACTTC. Translating it yields CASSSVGETQYF. The chain couples TRBV7-9 to TRBJ2-5; no firm D call. The CDR3 consists of 12 residues. Germline V lookup: CDR1 SEHNR, CDR2 FQNEAQ (reference sequence). V shed 5 bases and J shed 4 bases, with 8 bases lying between them.

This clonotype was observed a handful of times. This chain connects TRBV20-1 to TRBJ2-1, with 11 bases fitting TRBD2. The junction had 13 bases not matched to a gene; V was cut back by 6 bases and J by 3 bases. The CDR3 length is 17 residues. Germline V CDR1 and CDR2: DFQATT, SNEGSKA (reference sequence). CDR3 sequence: CSATWTSGLKNYNEQFF. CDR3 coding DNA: TGCAGTGCCACCTGGACTAGCGGGCTCAAGAACTACAATGAGCAGTTCTTC.

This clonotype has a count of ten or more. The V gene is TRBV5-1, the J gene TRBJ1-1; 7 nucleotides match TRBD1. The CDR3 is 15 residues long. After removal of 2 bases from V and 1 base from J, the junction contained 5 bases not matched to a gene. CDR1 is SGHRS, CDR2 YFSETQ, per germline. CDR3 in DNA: TGCGCCAGCAGCTTACAGGGGCCTGGGAACACTGAAGCTTTCTTT. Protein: CASSLQGPGNTEAFF.

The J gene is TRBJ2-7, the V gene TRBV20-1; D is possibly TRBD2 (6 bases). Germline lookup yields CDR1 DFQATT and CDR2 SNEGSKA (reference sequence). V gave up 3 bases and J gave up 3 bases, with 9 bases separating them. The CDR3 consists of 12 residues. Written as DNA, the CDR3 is TGCAGTGCTAGGGGACTGGGCTACGAGCAGTACTTC. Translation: CSARGLGYEQYF.

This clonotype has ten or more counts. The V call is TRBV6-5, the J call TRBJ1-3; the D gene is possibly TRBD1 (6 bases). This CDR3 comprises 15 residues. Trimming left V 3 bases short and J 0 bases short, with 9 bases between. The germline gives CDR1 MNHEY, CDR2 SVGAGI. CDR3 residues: CASSYEGGSGNTIYF. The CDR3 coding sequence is TGTGCCAGCAGTTATGAGGGGGGCTCTGGAAACACCATATATTTT.